Listed below are T cell receptor beta chains from one sample, sequenced in a study of blood T cell repertoires in COVID-19. The assay was immunoSEQ multiplex PCR, and TCRdb's table has in-frame clones only and misses some. The data show 65,000 to 80,000 clones, roughly 85% seen once. The sample comprised peripheral blood. The receptors derive from a man aged 25-45 years with acute or convalescent COVID-19. Each CDR3 is given with its conserved first and last residue. The D gene is left open where the match is weak. Size is omitted from some rows. Given values are once, few, many or a class for expanded clones.

d_call	v_call	j_call	clone_size	cdr3_aa	cdr3_nt
TRBD1	TRBV4-3	TRBJ1-1	-	CASSQDLRQGPEAFF	TGCGCCAGCAGCCAAGATCTTAGACAGGGGCCTGAAGCTTTCTTT
-	TRBV19	TRBJ1-4	-	CASSRLREKLFF	TGTGCCAGTAGTAGATTGCGAGAAAAACTGTTTTTT
-	TRBV27	TRBJ1-1	-	CASRSTGNTEAFF	TGTGCCAGCAGATCAACAGGGAACACTGAAGCTTTCTTT
-	TRBV7-9	TRBJ2-1	-	CASSLGVGTYNEQFF	TGTGCCAGCAGCTTAGGAGTCGGGACCTACAATGAGCAGTTCTTC
TRBD2	TRBV7-2	TRBJ2-7	once	CASSHGYGRGSYEQYF	TGTGCCAGCAGCCACGGCTACGGGAGGGGCTCCTACGAGCAGTACTTC
-	TRBV11-2	TRBJ2-7	-	CASSFQRLSYEQYF	TGTGCCAGCAGTTTTCAGCGACTCTCCTACGAGCAGTACTTC
TRBD1	TRBV12-5	TRBJ2-2	-	CASGSGQGRTGELFF	TGTGCTAGTGGTTCCGGACAGGGAAGAACCGGGGAGCTGTTTTTT
TRBD1	TRBV9	TRBJ1-6	-	CASSVGGQDNSPLHF	TGTGCCAGCAGCGTAGGAGGACAGGATAATTCACCCCTCCACTTT
-	TRBV2	TRBJ2-5	-	CASSKEAETQYF	TGTGCCAGCAGTAAGGAAGCGGAGACCCAGTACTTC
-	TRBV10-3	TRBJ1-2	-	CAISESVTVNYGYTF	TGTGCCATCAGTGAGTCGGTTACAGTTAACTATGGCTACACCTTC
-	TRBV3-1/TRBV3-2	TRBJ1-5	few	CASSQDGGKGQPQHF	TGTGCCAGCAGCCAAGATGGGGGGAAAGGACAGCCCCAGCATTTT
-	TRBV7-9	TRBJ1-4	-	CASSSAWSGEKLFF	TGTGCCAGCAGCTCCGCCTGGAGCGGGGAAAAACTGTTTTTT
TRBD1	TRBV7-9	TRBJ2-7	-	CASSLMGQGHYEQYF	TGTGCCAGCAGCTTGATGGGACAGGGGCACTACGAGCAGTACTTC
TRBD1	TRBV9	TRBJ1-2	-	CASSGGADRDHYGYTF	TGTGCCAGCAGCGGAGGGGCCGACAGGGACCACTATGGCTACACCTTC
TRBD1	TRBV4-3	TRBJ1-2	-	CASSPAEGQGVQGYTF	TGCGCCAGCAGCCCCGCTGAGGGGCAGGGGGTTCAAGGCTACACCTTC
-	TRBV5-1	TRBJ1-6	once	CASSLDGIPPGTLHF	TGCGCCAGCAGCTTGGACGGGATCCCGCCTGGGACCCTCCACTTT
-	TRBV5-1	TRBJ2-5	-	CASSSYRIQETQYF	TGCGCCAGCAGCTCCTACAGAATTCAAGAGACCCAGTACTTC
TRBD2	TRBV30	TRBJ2-3	few	CAWSVLASGDLYTQYF	TGTGCCTGGAGTGTACTGGCTAGCGGGGACCTTTATACGCAGTATTTT
-	TRBV5-1	TRBJ1-1	-	CASSLSSNTEAFF	TGCGCCAGCAGCCTCAGTTCAAACACTGAAGCTTTCTTT
-	TRBV19	TRBJ2-3	-	CASSISKGTDTQYF	TGTGCCAGTAGTATCTCAAAGGGGACAGATACGCAGTATTTT
TRBD1	TRBV29-1	TRBJ1-1	-	CSVSTGGEAFF	TGCAGCGTATCGACAGGGGGTGAAGCTTTCTTT
-	TRBV6-5	TRBJ2-5	-	CASSYSRQQETQYF	TGTGCCAGCAGTTACTCGAGACAGCAAGAGACCCAGTACTTC
-	TRBV5-5	TRBJ1-2	-	CASNPSGGYGYTF	TGTGCCAGCAACCCCAGCGGAGGCTATGGCTACACCTTC
TRBD2	TRBV11-2	TRBJ2-3	-	CASRPGTSADTQYF	TGTGCCAGCAGACCCGGGACTAGCGCAGATACGCAGTATTTT
TRBD1	TRBV5-5	TRBJ1-2	-	CASSTGQGQIHSGYTF	TGTGCCAGCAGCACTGGACAGGGGCAGATTCACTCTGGCTACACCTTC
-	TRBV19	TRBJ1-4	-	CASRSAGAGEKLFF	TGTGCCAGTAGGTCCGCAGGGGCGGGTGAAAAACTGTTTTTT
-	TRBV19	TRBJ1-1	-	CASSMSGGESQSTEAFF	TGTGCCAGTAGTATGTCGGGGGGGGAGAGTCAAAGCACTGAAGCTTTCTTT
-	TRBV9	TRBJ1-2	-	CASSVSTGRNYGYTF	TGTGCCAGCAGCGTAAGCACAGGGCGGAACTATGGCTACACCTTC
-	TRBV7-6	TRBJ2-5	-	CASSPTQETQYF	TGTGCCAGCAGCCCGACACAAGAGACCCAGTACTTC
-	TRBV7-2	TRBJ1-2	-	CASSYPRGGDYTF	TGTGCCAGCAGCTACCCCCGGGGGGGGGACTACACCTTC
TRBD2	TRBV2	TRBJ2-3	-	CASGRLAGRDTQYF	TGTGCCAGCGGAAGACTAGCGGGAAGAGATACGCAGTATTTT
-	TRBV2	TRBJ1-2	-	CASSDFRGNYGYTF	TGTGCCAGCAGTGATTTCAGGGGCAACTATGGCTACACCTTC
-	TRBV24-1	TRBJ1-2	-	CATSDAGGYTF	TGTGCCACCAGTGACGCGGGGGGCTACACCTTC
TRBD1	TRBV5-1	TRBJ1-5	-	CASSLGQPGVAQHF	TGCGCCAGCAGCCTGGGACAGCCTGGGGTAGCCCAGCATTTT